The 18 T cell receptor beta chains below all came from one sample that was sequenced in a study of regulatory T cells in long-lasting Graves disease. Construction of TCR beta libraries relied on iRepertoire HTBI primers and on Arm-PCR targeting CDR3 regions. TCRdb reanalysed the multiplex PCR reads using MiXCR and keeps one entry per CDR3 protein. The repertoire holds about 400,000 distinct CDR3 sequences, around 15% seen once, with 20% in the top ten. Time point given: newly diagnosed GD, antithyroid drugs for less than 3 months. Researchers made the TCR library from RNA that was extracted from PBMCs. These data were also filed under a second study, of T cells in Graves' hyperthyroidism and ophthalmopathy.

Source: peripheral blood mononuclear cells (PBMCs), taken at new diagnosis, from a patient treated with antithyroid drugs. All receptors come from a woman under 30 with Graves disease.

This clonotype was observed a handful of times. J is TRBJ1-1 and V is TRBV5-6, with D maybe TRBD1 (5 bases). This CDR3 contains 15 residues. Per the germline V gene, CDR1 is SGHDT and CDR2 is YYEEEE. The germline V and J ends were trimmed by 4 bases and 3 bases, with 16 bases remaining between them. CDR3 region: CASSPGGASYTEAFF. The DNA of the CDR3 is TGTGCCAGCAGCCCGGGCGGGGCCAGCTACACTGAAGCTTTCTTT. Drawing the rest from reference TRBV5-6 and TRBJ1-1, the complete variable domain is DAGVTQSPTHLIKTRGQQVTLRCSPKSGHDTVSWYQQALGQGPQFIFQYYEEEERQRGNFPDRFSGHQFPNYSSELNVNALLLGDSALYLCASSPGGASYTEAFFGQGTRLTVV.

This clonotype came up many times. The chain has TRBV20-1 and TRBJ1-4; D not certain. The CDR3 length is 12 residues. Trimming removed 6 bases at V and 7 bases at J, with 12 bases between. Germline values: CDR1 DFQATT, CDR2 SNEGSKA (reference sequence). In DNA form, the CDR3 reads TGCAGTGCCAAGGGTTCGGCTGAAAAACTGTTTTTT. This encodes CSAKGSAEKLFF.

In this sample, this clonotype turned up many times. The chain links TRBV27 to TRBJ1-1; TRBD1 matches at 8 bases. Germline trimming cut 3 bases from V and 3 bases from J; bases unmatched to any gene: 3. CDR1 MNHEY and CDR2 SMNVEV come from the germline V gene (reference sequence). This CDR3 comprises 14 residues. CDR3 DNA: TGTGCCAGCAGTTTCACAGGGGGGGACACTGAAGCTTTCTTT. This sequence encodes CASSFTGGDTEAFF.

The rearrangement uses TRBV5-5 and TRBJ1-2; 7 nucleotides match TRBD1. V was clipped by 0 bases and J by 0 bases; unmatched bases: 2. The CDR3 length is 15 residues. The germline CDR1 and CDR2 sequences are SGHKS and YYEKEE (reference sequence). The DNA for the CDR3 is TGTGCCAGCAGCTTGGGAGGGGGCTCTAACTATGGCTACACCTTC. Encoded protein: CASSLGGGSNYGYTF.

This clonotype was counted at least ten times. This rearrangement joins TRBV2 to TRBJ2-5, with D perhaps assigned TRBD1 or TRBD2 (5 bases each). Germline V gene sequence: CDR1 SNHLY, CDR2 FYNNEI. With 7 bases removed from V and 1 base from J, the gap between germline ends came to 10 bases. This CDR3 is 13 amino acids long. In DNA, the CDR3 is TGTGCCAGCAAGCGAGGGGTCCAAGAGACCCAGTACTTC. Its protein is CASKRGVQETQYF. The full variable domain, completed using reference TRBV2 and TRBJ2-5, is EPEVTQTPSHQVTQMGQEVILRCVPISNHLYFYWYRQILGQKVEFLVSFYNNEISEKSEIFDDQFSVERPDGSNFTLKIRSTKLEDSAMYFCASKRGVQETQYFGPGTRLLVL.

This clonotype has at least ten counts. This chain joins TRBV5-5 and TRBJ2-7; 13 nucleotides line up with TRBD2. CDR3 length equals 17 residues. Per the germline V gene, CDR1 is SGHKS and CDR2 is YYEKEE (reference sequence). V trimming: 1 base; J trimming: 3 bases; junction bases outside the gene matches: 7. In nucleotides, the CDR3 is TGTGCCAGCAGCTTGCGAACTAGCGGGAGGGTGGACTACGAGCAGTACTTC. Its protein is CASSLRTSGRVDYEQYF.

This clonotype came up a few times. J is TRBJ1-6 and V is TRBV30; tentatively, D is TRBD1 (5 bases). V lost 8 bases and J 11 bases, leaving 22 bases between the germline ends. Germline V lookup: CDR1 GTSNPN, CDR2 SVGIG (reference sequence). The CDR3 is 14 amino acids. CDR3 in amino acids: CAGQPGPKTTPLHF. The CDR3 nucleotides are TGTGCCGGGCAACCGGGACCTAAAACGACACCCCTCCACTTT.

This clonotype was observed many times. CDR3 residues: CASRTDQRGSYNEQFF. CDR3 nucleotides: TGTGCCAGCAGAACCGATCAGAGGGGGTCCTACAATGAGCAGTTCTTC. This chain joins TRBV6-1 and TRBJ2-1; TRBD1 is a possible D gene (6 bases). The CDR3 is 16 amino acids. CDR1 is MNHNS, CDR2 SASEGT, per germline. V lost 6 bases, J lost 1 base, and 16 bases lay in between.

This clonotype was counted at least ten times. The V gene is TRBV28, the J gene TRBJ1-1, with unresolved D. The V and J ends lost 6 bases and 1 base respectively, with 9 bases between them. CDR3 length: 13 residues. CDR1 MDHEN and CDR2 SYDVKM come from the germline V gene. The CDR3 DNA reads TGTGCCAGCAGCTGGGCCAAGAACACTGAAGCTTTCTTT. Translating gives CASSWAKNTEAFF.

This clonotype was found many times. The chain couples TRBV14 to TRBJ2-7; D not certain. The V end was cut by 4 bases, the J end by 3 bases, with 16 bases between. Germline V gives CDR1 SGHDN, CDR2 FVKESK. The CDR3 is made up of 15 amino acids. CDR3 loop: CASSLRRFGHYEQYF. The CDR3 nucleotides read TGTGCCAGCAGCCTTCGGCGATTTGGGCACTACGAGCAGTACTTC.

The genes are TRBV5-6 and TRBJ1-2, with no clear D. The V gene lost 3 bases and the J gene lost 2 bases, with 14 bases spanning the gap. The CDR3 covers 15 residues. From germline, CDR1 is SGHDT and CDR2 YYEEEE. The CDR3: CASSYSINTNYGYTF. The CDR3 DNA follows: TGTGCCAGCAGCTACTCCATTAACACAAACTATGGCTACACCTTC.

The J gene is TRBJ1-6, the V gene TRBV19; tentative D call: TRBD1 (5 bases). Germline loops: CDR1 LNHDA, CDR2 SQIVND (reference sequence). This CDR3 spans 13 amino acids. V was pared by 6 bases and J by 6 bases, with 9 bases between. Here the CDR3 reads CASSEGVNSPLHF. The CDR3 DNA sequence: TGTGCCAGTAGCGAAGGGGTTAATTCACCCCTCCACTTT. Supplemented by reference TRBV19 and TRBJ1-6, the full variable domain reads DGGITQSPKYLFRKEGQNVTLSCEQNLNHDAMYWYRQDPGQGLRLIYYSQIVNDFQKGDIAEGYSVSREKKESFPLTVTSAQKNPTAFYLCASSEGVNSPLHFGNGTRLTVT.

A remark on this clonotype: This could be a read error, since a much larger clone is one nucleotide away. The CDR3 does not end in the conserved phenylalanine or tryptophan, so this is likely a read error. V and J are TRBV29-1 and TRBJ2-5, with a possible D match to TRBD1 (6 bases). Germline V gives CDR1 SQVTM, CDR2 ANQGSEA. The CDR3 is made up of 14 amino acids. The ends were cut back, 4 bases at V and 5 bases at J, with 17 bases in the middle. CDR3 sequence reads: CSVAIGGQGETQYS. As DNA, the CDR3 is TGCAGCGTTGCCATAGGCGGCCAGGGGGAGACCCAGTACTCC.

The chain uses TRBV28 and TRBJ1-1; D not resolved. V was clipped by 2 bases and J by 12 bases, with 22 bases between them. The germline CDR1 and CDR2 sequences are MDHEN and SYDVKM. The CDR3 covers 15 residues. The CDR3 sequence is CASSLNFSLRRGTFF. The CDR3 DNA sequence: TGTGCCAGCAGTTTAAATTTTTCGCTTCGGAGAGGAACTTTCTTT.

Ten or more counts support this clonotype. This chain uses TRBV11-2 with TRBJ2-1; D remains ambiguous. V was trimmed by 6 bases and J by 1 base, leaving 7 bases between them. The CDR3 is 13 amino acids. The germline gives CDR1 SGHAT, CDR2 FQNNGV. This CDR3 is CASRTYSYNEQFF. The CDR3 nucleotides read TGTGCCAGCAGAACTTATTCCTACAATGAGCAGTTCTTC.

This clonotype was seen ten or more times. J is TRBJ2-5 and V is TRBV3-1; D not resolved. Germline CDR1 and CDR2: LGHDT and YNNKEL (reference sequence). Trimming pared 1 base from V and 1 base from J, leaving 7 bases between. The CDR3 totals 14 residues. The CDR3 coding sequence is TGTGCCAGCAGCCAAGGCCCCGGCCAAGAGACCCAGTACTTC. Protein product: CASSQGPGQETQYF.

The rearrangement joins TRBV7-9 to TRBJ2-2; D is ambiguous. CDR3 size: 17 residues. Trimming shortened V by 1 base and J by 1 base, and 13 bases separated the two germline ends. Germline CDR1 and CDR2: SEHNR and FQNEAQ (reference sequence). The CDR3 reads CASSLVGVGLNTGELFF. DNA for the CDR3: TGTGCCAGCAGCTTAGTGGGTGTAGGTTTGAACACCGGGGAGCTGTTTTTT.

This clonotype was detected only a few times. The chain carries TRBV19 and TRBJ2-2; TRBD1 agrees at 10 bases. The V segment lost 4 bases and the J segment 5 bases; nucleotides outside the gene matches: 10. The germline CDR1 and CDR2 sequences are LNHDA and SQIVND (reference sequence). The CDR3 is made up of 17 amino acids. The CDR3 loop is CASSSPLGQGGTGELFF. The CDR3 coding sequence is TGTGCCAGTAGTAGCCCCCTCGGACAGGGGGGAACCGGGGAGCTGTTTTTT.